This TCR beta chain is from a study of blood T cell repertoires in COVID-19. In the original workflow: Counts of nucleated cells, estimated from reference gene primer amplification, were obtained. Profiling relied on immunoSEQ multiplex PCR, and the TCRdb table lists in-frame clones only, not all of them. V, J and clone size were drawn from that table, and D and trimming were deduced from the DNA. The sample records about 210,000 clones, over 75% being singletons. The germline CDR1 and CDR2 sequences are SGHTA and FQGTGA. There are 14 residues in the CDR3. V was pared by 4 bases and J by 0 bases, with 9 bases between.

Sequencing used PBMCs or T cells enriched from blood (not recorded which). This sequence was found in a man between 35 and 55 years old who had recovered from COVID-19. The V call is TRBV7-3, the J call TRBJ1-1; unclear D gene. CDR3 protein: CASSSSGMNTEAFF. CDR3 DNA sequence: TGTGCCAGCAGCTCCAGCGGAATGAACACTGAAGCTTTCTTT. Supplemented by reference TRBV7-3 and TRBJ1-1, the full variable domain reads GAGVSQTPSNKVTEKGKYVELRCDPISGHTALYWYRQSLGQGPEFLIYFQGTGAADDSGLPNDRFFAVRPEGSVSTLKIQRTERGDSAVYLCASSSSGMNTEAFFGQGTRLTVV.